This TCR beta chain came from a study of beta chain features in type 1 diabetes. General study results and limits: Shortening of TCRB CDR3s, moderate but significant, appeared in all four CD4+ subsets of Type 1 diabetes patients.

To note about this clone: Its antigen remains unknown.

Expressed TCRB transcripts were sequenced because the isolated RNA had all been reverse transcribed beforehand. The protocol was immunoSEQ multiplex PCR, while the TCRdb copy is restricted to in-frame clones and leaves out a portion. The sample yields approximately 70,000 clones, about 50% seen once. The CDR3 spans 16 residues. The V gene end was trimmed by 3 bases and the J gene end by 11 bases; junction bases not matched to a gene: 18. CDR1 and CDR2 from the germline V gene are ENHRY and SYGVKD. This TCR was recovered from a man younger than 45 with type 1 diabetes. Sample: central memory CD4+ T cells from blood. The chain recombines TRBV10-3 with TRBJ1-1; TRBD1 agrees at 7 bases. In nucleotides, the CDR3 is TGTGCCATCAGTGACCGAAACAGGGGCGGCATACCGGCGGCTTTCTTT. Residues: CAISDRNRGGIPAAFF.